The 6 T cell receptor beta chains listed next were all sequenced from one sample in a study of blood T cell repertoires in COVID-19 (dated by TCRdb to 2019 to 2021). Library preparation used the immunoSEQ multiplex PCR assay. The table comes from immuneACCESS by way of TCRdb, which keeps in-frame sequences with V and J called. Part of the clones is missing from these tables; in studies checked, under half for an unresolved V gene and the rest for unknown reasons. For this sample there are approximately 110,000 clones; 92% appear just once. The ten largest clones add up to about 1.9% of the sample. Sequencing input: peripheral blood. The receptors derive from a man aged 45-60 years with COVID-19, enrolled during active disease.

This clone has a single count. This chain uses TRBV7-2 with TRBJ2-7; 9 bases align to TRBD1. V shed 8 bases, J shed 3 bases, and the junction held 11 bases outside the gene matches. This CDR3 spans 15 amino acids. Per the germline V gene, CDR1 is SGHTA and CDR2 is FQGNSA. CDR3 loop: CASGTSGTGNYEQYF. As DNA, the CDR3 is TGTGCCAGCGGAACATCCGGGACAGGGAACTACGAGCAGTACTTC. Variable domain in full (rest from reference TRBV7-2 and TRBJ2-7): GAGVSQSPSNKVTEKGKDVELRCDPISGHTALYWYRQSLGQGLEFLIYFQGNSAPDKSGLPSDRFSAERTGGSVSTLTIQRTQQEDSAVYLCASGTSGTGNYEQYFGPGTRLTVT.

The chain carries TRBV6-6 and TRBJ2-3; 11 bases line up with TRBD1. With 4 bases clipped from V and 6 bases from J, the junction kept 6 bases outside the gene matches. CDR3 length: 15 amino acids. The germline gives CDR1 MNHNY, CDR2 SVGAGI (reference sequence). The CDR3 is CASSLGQGAIDTQYF. The CDR3 bases are TGTGCCAGCAGTTTAGGACAGGGGGCAATCGATACGCAGTATTTT.

The gene calls are TRBV5-1 and TRBJ2-3; D gene uncertain. The V end lost 0 bases, the J end lost 1 base, and 6 bases lay between the germline ends. CDR3 length: 14 residues. CDR1 is SGHRS and CDR2 is YFSETQ in the germline V gene. For the CDR3, the DNA is TGCGCCAGCAGCTTGGATCCCGGCACAGATACGCAGTATTTT. Its protein is CASSLDPGTDTQYF. The whole variable domain, remainder taken from reference TRBV5-1 and TRBJ2-3, is KAGVTQTPRYLIKTRGQQVTLSCSPISGHRSVSWYQQTPGQGLQFLFEYFSETQRNKGNFPGRFSGRQFSNSRSEMNVSTLELGDSALYLCASSLDPGTDTQYFGPGTRLTVL.

This clone has a handful of counts. This chain links TRBV5-1 with TRBJ1-6, with 8 bases lining up with TRBD1. With 1 base clipped from V and 7 bases from J, the junction kept 1 base outside the gene matches. This CDR3 comprises 14 residues. Germline CDR1 reads SGHRS; CDR2 reads YFSETQ. CDR3 region: CASSLRTGNSPLHF. DNA for the CDR3: TGCGCCAGCAGCTTGAGGACAGGGAATTCACCCCTCCACTTT.

The chain employs TRBV19 and TRBJ1-5; tentative D call: TRBD1 (6 bases). CDR1 and CDR2 (germline): LNHDA, SQIVND (reference sequence). The ends were cut back, 7 bases at V and 4 bases at J, with 20 bases in the middle. The CDR3 has 16 residues. The CDR3 region is CASKNRGGEPNQPQHF. DNA for the CDR3: TGTGCCAGTAAAAACCGGGGGGGCGAACCGAATCAGCCCCAGCATTTT.

The genes are TRBV28 and TRBJ1-1, with D tentatively TRBD1 (6 bases). V was pared by 6 bases and J by 1 base, with 18 bases between. Germline lookup yields CDR1 MDHEN and CDR2 SYDVKM. The CDR3 loop spans 16 amino acids. The DNA of the CDR3 is TGTGCCAGCAGCCCCCTCACAGGGTTAAGGAACACTGAAGCTTTCTTT. It encodes CASSPLTGLRNTEAFF.